The T cell receptor beta chain under discussion was sequenced for a study of blood T cell repertoires in COVID-19. Across the study: COVID-19 samples collected from the United States, Italy and Spain covered acute and convalescent phases. Nucleic acid was either cDNA or gDNA, and it came from T cells, B-cell-depleted T cells, or PBMCs.

V lost 8 bases, J lost 5 bases, and 7 bases stayed unmatched. The CDR3 has 14 amino acids. Germline CDR1 and CDR2: MDHEN and SYDVKM. Per the study methods: The authors estimated nucleated cell counts from reference gene primer amplification. Sequencing was performed with immunoSEQ multiplex PCR; in TCRdb, only in-frame clones are kept and a portion is missing. V, J and clone size are taken as reported in that table, and D and trimming were inferred from the DNA itself. The table records some 95,000 clones, around 72% of them present only once. Material for sequencing was peripheral blood. The chain links TRBV28 to TRBJ2-7, with 12 bases matching TRBD1. This receptor was identified in a man aged 70-80 years with acute or convalescent COVID-19. CDR3 DNA sequence: TGTGCCAGCCGGACCGGGACAGGGGGCAACGAGCAGTACTTC. Translation: CASRTGTGGNEQYF.